Listed below are T cell receptor beta chains from one sample, sequenced in a study of blood T cells in healthy people across ages. TCRdb used MiXCR to reprocess the 5' RACE reads, holding one entry per CDR3 protein. The data hold roughly 1.6 million distinct CDR3 sequences, with almost 35% observed a single time. Specimen: blood. All receptors derive from a woman aged 25 to 39 in good health. Each CDR3 is given with its conserved first and last residue. Each record gives: CDR3 DNA, CDR3 protein, D gene, J gene, V gene, clone size. The D gene is left open where the match is weak. Clone size appears in some rows only: once, few, many, or a class for an expanded clone.

TGCAGTGTCGAGGACGCGAGCTCCTACAATGAGCAGTTCTTC	CSVEDASSYNEQFF	NA	TRBJ2-1	TRBV20-1	NA
TGCGCCAGCAGCCCCGGGACCCAGGGGGAGACCCAGTACTTC	CASSPGTQGETQYF	NA	TRBJ2-5	TRBV5-1	once
TGCGCCAGCAGCTTGAGATCGACAGGGGCCTACAATGAGCAGTTCTTC	CASSLRSTGAYNEQFF	TRBD1	TRBJ2-1	TRBV5-1	NA
TGTGCCAGCAGTGCGTTGAGTGGGTTAGATAATTCACCCCTCCACTTT	CASSALSGLDNSPLHF	NA	TRBJ1-6	TRBV25-1	few
TGCAGCGTTGATTCAGGGAGCGTTAAATATGGCTACACCTTC	CSVDSGSVKYGYTF	NA	TRBJ1-2	TRBV29-1	few
TGTGCCAGCAGTTATCAGCGGGAGGGTGGTGAGCAGTGCTTC	CASSYQREGGEQCF	TRBD2	TRBJ2-1	TRBV6-2/TRBV6-3	NA
TGCGCCAGCAGCTGGGCCGGGACAGGTTCCTCCGAGCAGTACTTC	CASSWAGTGSSEQYF	TRBD1	TRBJ2-7	TRBV5-1	NA
TGTGCCAGCAGTGAATTTGGTAGCGGGAGCTCCTACAATGAGCAGTTCTTC	CASSEFGSGSSYNEQFF	TRBD2	TRBJ2-1	TRBV2	NA
TGTGCCAGCACCAGCCGAGGGGAGCTGTTTTTT	CASTSRGELFF	NA	TRBJ2-2	TRBV14	NA
TGCAGTGCTAGGAAGGGAGGAGGGGGGCTGGGTAATGAGCAGTTCTTC	CSARKGGGGLGNEQFF	NA	TRBJ2-1	TRBV20-1	few
TGTGCCGGCAGCACCCCGCCCGGTTGCAATTTTACGAACACTGAAGCTTTCTTT	CAGSTPPGCNFTNTEAFF	NA	TRBJ1-1	TRBV21-1	NA
TGTGCCAGCAGTGCCTCTCAGAGAACCCTCTCCTACAATGAGCAGTTCTTC	CASSASQRTLSYNEQFF	NA	TRBJ2-1	TRBV6-4	NA
TGTGCCAGCAGCTTAGGCGTCGGGAACGAGCAGTACTTC	CASSLGVGNEQYF	NA	TRBJ2-7	TRBV13	many
TGTGCCAGCTCACCACGGAGTAACCAAGAGACCCAGTACTTC	CASSPRSNQETQYF	NA	TRBJ2-5	TRBV18	NA
TGTGCCAGCCCGAACGTTGAGCAGTTCTTC	CASPNVEQFF	NA	TRBJ2-1	TRBV2	NA
TGTGCCACCAGTGATTTGAACGGGGAAGGAGCTTTCTTT	CATSDLNGEGAFF	NA	TRBJ1-1	TRBV24-1	NA
TGTGCCACCAGCAGAGATCAGGCAGCCCGGGAGCAGTACTTC	CATSRDQAAREQYF	NA	TRBJ2-7	TRBV15	NA
TGCGCCAGTCTCACCGCCGTCACCGGGGAGCTGTTTTTT	CASLTAVTGELFF	NA	TRBJ2-2	TRBV23-1	NA
TGCAGCGTTGTAAGCCCGGACAAGGAGTATGAAAAACTGTTTTTT	CSVVSPDKEYEKLFF	NA	TRBJ1-4	TRBV29-1	NA
TGTGCCAGCAGCCTTAGCGGGCTAAGCTCCTACGAGCAGTACTTC	CASSLSGLSSYEQYF	TRBD2	TRBJ2-7	TRBV13	NA
TGCGCCAGCAGCTGGGGGGGAGTTTACGAGCAGTACTTC	CASSWGGVYEQYF	TRBD2	TRBJ2-7	TRBV5-1	NA
TGTGCCAGCAGCGAGGAGGGGCTAAATTCACCCCTCCACTTT	CASSEEGLNSPLHF	NA	TRBJ1-6	TRBV9	NA
TGTGCCAGCAGCTTGGGTCTTGTCACCGGGGAGCTGTTTTTT	CASSLGLVTGELFF	NA	TRBJ2-2	TRBV5-4	few
TGCAGCGCAAATGGGTTTCGACGGGGCCCGGCCTACAATGAGCAGTTCTTC	CSANGFRRGPAYNEQFF	NA	TRBJ2-1	TRBV29-1	few
TGTGCCAGCAGCTTGGGTGAACAGGGATTTTCCTACAATGAGCAGTTCTTC	CASSLGEQGFSYNEQFF	NA	TRBJ2-1	TRBV5-1	NA
TGCGCCAGCAGCCGGCAAGGAGCGGGAGTAGCAGATGAGCAGTTCTTC	CASSRQGAGVADEQFF	TRBD2	TRBJ2-1	TRBV4-1	few
TGCAGCGTTGCTTTAGCGGGGGCGTCTATGAATGAGCAGTTCTTC	CSVALAGASMNEQFF	TRBD2	TRBJ2-1	TRBV29-1	few
TGTGCCAGCTCACCAGAGCACCCCCCAGGGCCCTATGGCTACACCTTC	CASSPEHPPGPYGYTF	NA	TRBJ1-2	TRBV18	few
TGCGCCAACAGCGGAAAACAGGGGGCAGGAGATACGCAGTATTTT	CANSGKQGAGDTQYF	TRBD1	TRBJ2-3	TRBV5-1	NA
TGTGCCAGCAGCTCTCTCGGGGGGATGGCCGGAGAGACCCAGTACTTC	CASSSLGGMAGETQYF	TRBD2	TRBJ2-5	TRBV9	NA
TGTGCCAGCAGCCAAGAGGCGGGGAAATTCGGAGGCAACGAGCAGTACTTC	CASSQEAGKFGGNEQYF	NA	TRBJ2-7	TRBV3-1	NA
TGTGCCAGCAGATCCCAGGGGGCGTCTAATGAAAAACTGTTTTTT	CASRSQGASNEKLFF	TRBD1	TRBJ1-4	TRBV27	NA
TGTGCCAGCAGCTTACAAGGTAGTGACTACAATGAGCAGTTCTTC	CASSLQGSDYNEQFF	NA	TRBJ2-1	TRBV11-3	NA